This T cell receptor (beta chain) was sequenced for a study of cytomegalovirus exposure and HLA in healthy donors. Study in general: About 80 million unique TCRs from HLA-typed donors made up an early data release.

With regard to this clone: Its antigen is currently unknown.

It was with 60 Vbeta and 13 Jbeta primers that the PCR ran. Profiled with immunoSEQ multiplex PCR; TCRdb holds only in-frame clones, not every one. This sample has about 180,000 clones, with about four fifths found just once. The CDR3 spans 15 residues. Germline V gene data show CDR1 as SGHNT and CDR2 as YENEEA. V lost 1 base, J lost 5 bases, and 12 bases lay in between. Overall study findings and caveats: A later analysis reportedly found fewer N-insertions in an Asian-associated ancestry cluster than the roughly 670-donor mean.

This chain uses TRBV11-3 with TRBJ2-1, with a weak D call TRBD1 (6 bases). This sequence was found in a man in his forties in good health and CMV-seronegative. Sample: PBMCs. The CDR3 nucleotides are TGTGCCAGCAGCTTAGTAAACGACAGGAACAATGAGCAGTTCTTC. The encoded protein is CASSLVNDRNNEQFF.